Below, 23 T cell receptor beta chains from the same sample are listed, as sequenced in a study of CD8+ T cells in alopecia areata. As the sequencing template, cDNA was produced by extracting RNA and reverse transcribing it. Sequenced by immunoSEQ multiplex PCR; TCRdb stores in-frame clones only, minus some. The data contain 65,000 to 90,000 clones, roughly 51% of them singletons. Input material: NKG2D-high CD8+ T cells sorted from blood. These TCRs come from a human donor with alopecia areata.

The rearrangement links TRBV6-5 to TRBJ2-3; D is unclear. Germline V gene sequence: CDR1 MNHEY, CDR2 SVGAGI. V lost 7 bases, J lost 8 bases, and 10 bases lay in between. This CDR3 comprises 11 residues. The CDR3 region has the DNA TGTGCCAGCACCGAAGGTGGTACGCAGTATTTT. Protein sequence: CASTEGGTQYF.

The J gene is TRBJ2-5, the V gene TRBV5-4; no clear D. Germline V CDR1 and CDR2: SGHNT, YYREEE (reference sequence). The CDR3 extends over 14 amino acids. Trimming left V 0 bases short and J 1 base short, with 7 bases between. The CDR3 nucleotides read TGTGCCAGCAGCTTGGATTCACTCCAAGAGACCCAGTACTTC. This encodes CASSLDSLQETQYF.

The CDR3 is CASSSSYLPSYNEQFF. The CDR3 DNA is TGTGCCAGCAGCTCCTCCTACCTCCCCTCCTACAATGAGCAGTTCTTC. This sequence joins TRBV11-2 and TRBJ2-1; D remains unclear. CDR3 length: 16 amino acids. The V gene lost 4 bases and the J gene lost 0 bases, with 13 bases spanning the gap. Germline V gene sequence: CDR1 SGHAT, CDR2 FQNNGV.

This rearrangement joins TRBV28 to TRBJ2-7; D might be TRBD1 or TRBD2, each matching 5 bases. There are 16 residues in the CDR3. Germline loops: CDR1 MDHEN, CDR2 SYDVKM. V was shortened by 5 bases and J by 2 bases, with 19 bases between the two germline ends. CDR3 loop: CASSPQPGTPAYEQYF. In DNA, the CDR3 is TGTGCCAGCAGTCCACAGCCCGGGACCCCCGCCTACGAGCAGTACTTC.

The chain recombines TRBV27 with TRBJ1-2; no definite D call. The V and J ends lost 10 bases and 6 bases respectively, with 15 bases between them. CDR3 length: 12 residues. In germline, CDR1 is MNHEY, CDR2 SMNVEV (reference sequence). Written as DNA, the CDR3 is TGTGCCACCAGGCACGTGGGGAATGGCTACACCTTC. Translation gives CATRHVGNGYTF.

The chain uses TRBV4-3 and TRBJ2-1; no firm D call. V dropped 0 bases and J dropped 4 bases, with 4 bases sitting between them. Germline CDR1 is LGHNA and CDR2 is YSLEER. The CDR3 runs to 13 residues. The CDR3 reads CASSQEGYNEQFF. The CDR3, as DNA: TGCGCCAGCAGCCAAGAGGGTTACAATGAGCAGTTCTTC.

This clone was observed a few times. This rearrangement joins TRBV6-5 to TRBJ2-5; D not certain. This CDR3 region has 15 residues. Germline CDR1 and CDR2: MNHEY and SVGAGI. The ends were cut back, 5 bases at V and 1 base at J, with 14 bases in the middle. The CDR3 is CASSPGTWIQETQYF. The CDR3 nucleotides read TGTGCCAGCAGTCCCGGAACGTGGATCCAAGAGACCCAGTACTTC.

V and J are TRBV29-1 and TRBJ1-1, with D maybe TRBD1 (5 bases). CDR3 length equals 14 residues. CDR1 and CDR2 (germline): SQVTM, ANQGSEA. Between the trimmed V and J ends, which lost 4 bases and 4 bases, there was a span of 16 bases. This chain's CDR3 is CSVGAQGDSTEAFF. In nucleotides, the CDR3 is TGCAGCGTTGGTGCCCAGGGTGATAGCACTGAAGCTTTCTTT.

J is TRBJ2-7 and V is TRBV6-5; D ambiguous. Germline-derived CDR1 and CDR2 are MNHEY and SVGAGI. The CDR3 extends over 14 amino acids. The V gene lost 0 bases and the J gene lost 2 bases, with 8 bases spanning the gap. CDR3 nucleotide sequence: TGTGCCAGCAGTTACTCGGACGCAACCTACGAGCAGTACTTC. Translating gives CASSYSDATYEQYF.

Comments on this clone: The junction and the germline gene differ at one end; a read error may be behind it. This chain links TRBV6-6 with TRBJ2-7, with 7 positions matching TRBD2. The germline V gene has CDR1 MNHNY and CDR2 SVGAGI (reference sequence). This CDR3 is 11 amino acids long. CDR3 coding DNA: TGTGCCAGCAGTCCGGGGCAGGGAGGGGACTTC. Its protein product is CASSPGQGGDF.

The chain recombines TRBV2 with TRBJ2-7, with D possibly TRBD1 on 5 matching bases. The CDR3 loop spans 16 amino acids. V was pared by 2 bases and J by 3 bases, with 17 bases between. Germline CDR1 is SNHLY and CDR2 is FYNNEI. In DNA form, the CDR3 reads TGTGCCAGCAGTGAAACAGGAACGCCAGGGATCTACGAGCAGTACTTC. It specifies CASSETGTPGIYEQYF. Full variable domain (remainder filled in from reference TRBV2 and TRBJ2-7): EPEVTQTPSHQVTQMGQEVILRCVPISNHLYFYWYRQILGQKVEFLVSFYNNEISEKSEIFDDQFSVERPDGSNFTLKIRSTKLEDSAMYFCASSETGTPGIYEQYFGPGTRLTVT.

This chain links TRBV29-1 with TRBJ2-7; D remains unclear. The germline CDR1 and CDR2 sequences are SQVTM and ANQGSEA. Trimming shortened V by 4 bases and J by 2 bases, and 9 bases separated the two germline ends. The CDR3 loop spans 12 amino acids. The DNA for the CDR3 is TGCAGCGTTGCAGAAAATCCCTACGAGCAGTACTTC. This encodes CSVAENPYEQYF.

This chain links TRBV7-7 with TRBJ2-3; D unclear. Germline V gene lookup returns CDR1 SSHAT and CDR2 FNYEAQ (reference sequence). The CDR3 has 13 amino acids. V dropped 1 base and J dropped 5 bases, with 7 bases sitting between them. The CDR3 spells CASSLVPRDTQYF. The CDR3 nucleotides are TGTGCCAGCAGCTTAGTCCCGCGAGATACGCAGTATTTT.

This chain joins TRBV29-1 and TRBJ2-7; 7 bases agree with TRBD2. The CDR3 is made up of 14 amino acids. The J segment lost 3 bases and the V segment lost 6 bases, leaving 11 bases of the junction unmatched. Germline CDR1 reads SQVTM; CDR2 reads ANQGSEA. The CDR3 DNA sequence: TGCAGCGTCGATACGGGGGGAGAAGGCTACGAGCAGTACTTC. This gives the protein CSVDTGGEGYEQYF.

This chain joins TRBV9 and TRBJ2-7; 11 bases fit TRBD1. The CDR3 sequence is 16 residues long. Germline V gene data show CDR1 as SGDLS and CDR2 as YYNGEE. After removal of 4 bases from V and 6 bases from J, the junction contained 12 bases not matched to a gene. In DNA, the CDR3 is TGTGCCAGCAGCCCCCGGACAGGGGGCGAATCCGGCGAGCAGTACTTC. This codes for CASSPRTGGESGEQYF.

V gene TRBV5-1 combines with J gene TRBJ2-5, with 9 bases that match TRBD2. CDR3 length: 15 amino acids. The germline gives CDR1 SGHRS, CDR2 YFSETQ. Germline trimming cut 3 bases from V and 5 bases from J; bases unmatched to any gene: 8. The CDR3 protein is CASSSGSGGVETQYF. In nucleotides, the CDR3 is TGCGCCAGCAGCTCGGGTAGCGGGGGCGTGGAGACCCAGTACTTC.

The genes are TRBV28 and TRBJ2-7; D may correspond to TRBD1 or TRBD2 (5 bases each). The CDR3 is made up of 14 amino acids. The germline V and J ends were trimmed by 5 bases and 3 bases, with 14 bases remaining between them. Per the germline V gene, CDR1 is MDHEN and CDR2 is SYDVKM. CDR3 DNA: TGTGCCAGCAGTCTCCGGGACGGGTACTACGAGCAGTACTTC. Amino acid sequence: CASSLRDGYYEQYF.

This chain joins TRBV29-1 and TRBJ2-3, with D perhaps TRBD1 (5 bases). Germline loops: CDR1 SQVTM, CDR2 ANQGSEA. This CDR3 region has 14 residues. The V and J ends lost 4 bases and 5 bases respectively, with 16 bases between them. CDR3 region: CSVVSELQVDTQYF. CDR3 nucleotide sequence: TGCAGCGTTGTATCGGAGCTACAGGTAGATACGCAGTATTTT.

This clone was picked up a small number of times. V and J are TRBV29-1 and TRBJ2-2; TRBD1 or TRBD2 may be the D gene (5 bases each). This CDR3 comprises 15 residues. The V gene lost 3 bases and the J gene lost 2 bases, with 13 bases spanning the gap. Germline loops: CDR1 SQVTM, CDR2 ANQGSEA. As DNA, the CDR3 is TGCAGCGTTGACGGTATGGGGACCAACACCGGGGAGCTGTTTTTT. Protein sequence: CSVDGMGTNTGELFF.

The chain carries TRBV27 and TRBJ2-3; D not resolved. V lost 4 bases and J 11 bases, leaving 10 bases between the germline ends. Germline CDR1 and CDR2: MNHEY and SMNVEV (reference sequence). There are 11 residues in the CDR3. In nucleotides, the CDR3 is TGTGCCAGCAGTTCGCTAAGCAGGCAGTATTTT. It is translated as CASSSLSRQYF.

This chain uses TRBV29-1 with TRBJ2-5; 8 nucleotides line up with TRBD2. The CDR3 consists of 12 residues. Losses at the gene ends were 2 bases for V and 5 bases for J; bases not matched to a gene: 1. The germline gives CDR1 SQVTM, CDR2 ANQGSEA. The CDR3 DNA is TGCAGCGTTGAACCTAGCGGGGAGACCCAGTACTTC. Protein: CSVEPSGETQYF.

This clone was observed a handful of times. The chain has TRBV29-1 and TRBJ1-2; 8 bases map to TRBD1. CDR1 is SQVTM, CDR2 ANQGSEA, per germline. J lost 4 bases, V lost 5 bases, and 6 bases had no gene match. The CDR3 runs 13 residues. The chain's CDR3 is CSVRPGTGYGYTF. Here the CDR3 DNA reads TGCAGCGTTCGACCCGGGACAGGCTATGGCTACACCTTC.

This clone showed up just a few times. The V call is TRBV11-3, the J call TRBJ2-3, with 8 bases matching TRBD1. With 5 bases clipped from V and 8 bases from J, the junction kept 6 bases outside the gene matches. The CDR3 has 13 residues. From germline, CDR1 is SGHNT and CDR2 YENEEA. Here the CDR3 reads CASSIGTGSTQYF. In DNA form, the CDR3 reads TGTGCCAGCAGCATCGGGACAGGTAGTACGCAGTATTTT. Full variable domain (rest looked up from reference TRBV11-3 and TRBJ2-3): EAGVVQSPRYKIIEKKQPVAFWCNPISGHNTLYWYLQNLGQGPELLIRYENEEAVDDSQLPKDRFSAERLKGVDSTLKIQPAELGDSAVYLCASSIGTGSTQYFGPGTRLTVL.